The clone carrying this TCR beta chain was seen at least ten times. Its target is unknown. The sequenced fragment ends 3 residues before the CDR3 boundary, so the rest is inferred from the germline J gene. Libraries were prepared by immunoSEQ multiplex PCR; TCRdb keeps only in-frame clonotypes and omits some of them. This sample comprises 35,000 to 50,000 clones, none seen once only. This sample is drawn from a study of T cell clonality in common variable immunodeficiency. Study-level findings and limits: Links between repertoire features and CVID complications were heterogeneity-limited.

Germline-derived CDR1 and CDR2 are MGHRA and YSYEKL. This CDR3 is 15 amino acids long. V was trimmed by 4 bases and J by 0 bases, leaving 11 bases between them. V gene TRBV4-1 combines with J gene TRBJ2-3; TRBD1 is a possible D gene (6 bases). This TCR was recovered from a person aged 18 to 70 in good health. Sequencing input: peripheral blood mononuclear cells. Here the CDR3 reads CASSRQALSTDTQYF. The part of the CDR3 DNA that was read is TGCGCCAGCAGCCGACAGGCCCTTAGCACAGATACG.